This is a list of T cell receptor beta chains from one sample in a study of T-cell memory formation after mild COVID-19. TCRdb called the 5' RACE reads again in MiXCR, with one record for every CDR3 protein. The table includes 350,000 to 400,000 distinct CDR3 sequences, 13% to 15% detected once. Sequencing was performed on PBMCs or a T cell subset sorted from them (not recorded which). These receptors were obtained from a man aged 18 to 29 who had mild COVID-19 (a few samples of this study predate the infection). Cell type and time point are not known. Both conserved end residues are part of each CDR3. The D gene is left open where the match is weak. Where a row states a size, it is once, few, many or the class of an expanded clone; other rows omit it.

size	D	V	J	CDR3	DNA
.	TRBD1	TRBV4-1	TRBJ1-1	CASRQPGQGSLKGGTEAFF	TGCGCCAGCAGACAACCGGGACAGGGATCCCTAAAAGGGGGCACTGAAGCTTTCTTT
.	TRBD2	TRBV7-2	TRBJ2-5	CASSLGQGSGGEETQYF	TGTGCCAGCAGCTTAGGTCAGGGTAGCGGGGGGGAAGAGACCCAGTACTTC
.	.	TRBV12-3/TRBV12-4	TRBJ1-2	CASSPSVGGPGYTF	TGTGCCAGCAGCCCAAGTGTCGGGGGACCTGGCTACACCTTC
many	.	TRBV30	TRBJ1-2	CAWSVEANYGYTF	TGTGCCTGGAGTGTGGAAGCTAACTATGGCTACACCTTC
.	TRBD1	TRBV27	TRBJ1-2	CASSLGTDPYGYTF	TGTGCCAGCAGCCTGGGGACAGACCCTTATGGCTACACCTTC
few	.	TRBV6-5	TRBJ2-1	CASSYQYSTGGENEQFF	TGTGCCAGCAGTTACCAGTACTCGACCGGAGGGGAGAATGAGCAGTTCTTC
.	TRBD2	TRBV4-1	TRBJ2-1	CASRSLAGLNEQFF	TGCGCCAGCAGGTCTTTAGCGGGGCTGAATGAGCAGTTCTTC
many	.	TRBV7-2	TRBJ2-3	CASSPPIQRADTQYF	TGTGCCAGCAGCCCACCCATCCAGAGAGCAGATACGCAGTATTTT
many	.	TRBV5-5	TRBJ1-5	CASSPGEVGNQPQHF	TGTGCCAGCAGCCCGGGAGAAGTGGGCAATCAGCCCCAGCATTTT
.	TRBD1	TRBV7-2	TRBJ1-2	CASSIDREYGYTF	TGTGCCAGCAGCATAGACAGGGAATATGGCTACACCTTC
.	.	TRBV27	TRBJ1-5	CASSLSGPGVGQPQHF	TGTGCCAGCAGTTTATCGGGGCCGGGGGTAGGGCAGCCCCAGCATTTT
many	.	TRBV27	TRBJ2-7	CASSPYRGPDTGSYEQYF	TGTGCCAGCAGCCCTTATCGCGGGCCGGACACCGGTTCCTACGAGCAGTACTTC
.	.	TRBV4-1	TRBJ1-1	CASSHGEAGMAFF	TGCGCCAGCAGCCATGGGGAGGCCGGAATGGCTTTCTTT
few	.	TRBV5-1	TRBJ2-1	CASSDLGDNEQFF	TGCGCCAGCAGCGACCTAGGGGACAATGAGCAGTTCTTC
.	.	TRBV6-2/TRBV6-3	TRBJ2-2	CASKGFTGELFF	TGTGCCAGCAAAGGGTTCACCGGGGAGCTGTTTTTT
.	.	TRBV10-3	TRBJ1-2	CAIYGTRRQANYGYTF	TGTGCCATCTATGGGACAAGGCGGCAGGCTAACTATGGCTACACCTTC
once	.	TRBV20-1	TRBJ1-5	CSATYGVSNQPQHF	TGCAGTGCTACTTACGGGGTTAGCAATCAGCCCCAGCATTTT
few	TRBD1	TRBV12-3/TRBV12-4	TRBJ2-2	CASSVQGAYGELFF	TGTGCCAGCAGTGTACAGGGGGCGTACGGGGAGCTGTTTTTT
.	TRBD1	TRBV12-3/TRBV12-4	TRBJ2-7	CASSLRDRGPYEQYF	TGTGCCAGCAGCCTCCGGGACAGGGGTCCTTACGAGCAGTACTTC
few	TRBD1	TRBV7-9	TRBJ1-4	CASSPTGLGEKLFF	TGTGCCAGCAGCCCGACAGGGTTGGGTGAAAAACTGTTTTTT
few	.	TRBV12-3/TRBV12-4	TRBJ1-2	CASSLLSGFYGYTF	TGTGCCAGCAGTTTACTCTCCGGGTTCTATGGCTACACCTTC
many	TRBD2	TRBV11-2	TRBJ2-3	CASSLRRGGRDTQYF	TGTGCCAGCAGCTTAAGGCGGGGGGGCCGAGATACGCAGTATTTT
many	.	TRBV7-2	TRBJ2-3	CASSQRPQGIGGTDTQYF	TGTGCCAGCAGCCAACGCCCTCAGGGGATTGGGGGCACAGATACGCAGTATTTT
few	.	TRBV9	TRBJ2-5	CASSPNRGGQETQYF	TGTGCCAGCAGCCCTAACAGGGGAGGCCAAGAGACCCAGTACTTC
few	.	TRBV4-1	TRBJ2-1	CASSQVDFQGQFF	TGCGCCAGCAGCCAAGTGGATTTCCAGGGGCAGTTCTTC
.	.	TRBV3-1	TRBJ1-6	CASSPIFRDSPLHF	TGTGCCAGCAGCCCCATATTCCGGGATTCACCCCTCCACTTT
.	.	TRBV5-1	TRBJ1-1	CASKALGNTEAFF	TGCGCCAGCAAGGCCCTGGGGAACACTGAAGCTTTCTTT
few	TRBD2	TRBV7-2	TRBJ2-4	CASSLGITGGNIQYF	TGTGCCAGCAGCTTGGGGATTACGGGGGGAAACATTCAGTACTTC
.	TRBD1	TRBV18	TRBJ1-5	CASSQEQGSQPQHF	TGTGCCAGCTCACAAGAACAGGGGAGTCAGCCCCAGCATTTT
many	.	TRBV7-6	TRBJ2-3	CASSLDRDFPDTQYF	TGTGCCAGCAGCTTAGACAGGGACTTTCCAGATACGCAGTATTTT
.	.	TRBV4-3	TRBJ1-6	CASSQDRVSWDSPLHF	TGCGCCAGCAGCCAAGATAGGGTCTCCTGGGATTCACCCCTCCACTTT
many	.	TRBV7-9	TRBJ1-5	CASSLVDQPQHF	TGTGCCAGCAGCTTAGTCGATCAGCCCCAGCATTTT
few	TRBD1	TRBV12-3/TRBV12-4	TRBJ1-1	CASSLARTGSTEAFF	TGTGCCAGCAGTTTAGCGAGGACAGGGTCGACTGAAGCTTTCTTT
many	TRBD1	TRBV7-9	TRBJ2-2	CASSHLTGGANLGELFF	TGTGCCAGCAGCCACCTGACAGGGGGCGCGAATCTTGGGGAGCTGTTTTTT
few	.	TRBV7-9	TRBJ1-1	CASSPGRVEAFF	TGTGCCAGCAGCCCAGGTCGGGTTGAAGCTTTCTTT
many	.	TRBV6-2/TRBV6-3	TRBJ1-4	CASTPGRENEKLFF	TGTGCCAGCACCCCGGGACGTGAGAATGAAAAACTGTTTTTT
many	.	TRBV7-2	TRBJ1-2	CASSRLLSAEGGYTF	TGTGCCAGCAGCAGGTTATTGTCAGCCGAGGGGGGCTACACCTTC
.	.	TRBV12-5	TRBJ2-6	CASGGEANVLTF	TGTGCTAGTGGTGGCGAGGCCAACGTCCTGACTTTC
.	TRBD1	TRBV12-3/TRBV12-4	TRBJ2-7	CASTPGGTGEREQYF	TGTGCCAGCACCCCCGGGGGGACAGGGGAACGCGAGCAGTACTTC
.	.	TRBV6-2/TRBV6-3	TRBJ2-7	CASSYQPREVREQYF	TGTGCCAGCAGTTACCAACCGAGGGAGGTACGCGAGCAGTACTTC
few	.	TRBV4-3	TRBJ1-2	CASSQEASNYGYTF	TGCGCCAGCAGCCAAGAGGCGTCGAACTATGGCTACACCTTC
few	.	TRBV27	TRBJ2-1	CASSFAVSYNEQFF	TGTGCCAGCAGTTTCGCTGTCTCCTACAATGAGCAGTTCTTC
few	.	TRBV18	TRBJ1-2	CASSPILDADYGYTF	TGTGCCAGCTCACCTATTCTGGACGCAGACTATGGCTACACCTTC
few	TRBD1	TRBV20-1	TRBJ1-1	CSAPRQGTWDTEAFF	TGCAGTGCCCCGAGACAGGGTACTTGGGACACTGAAGCTTTCTTT
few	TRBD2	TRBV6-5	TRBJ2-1	CASSFSGGAGNEQFF	TGTGCCAGCAGTTTTAGCGGGGGGGCCGGGAATGAGCAGTTCTTC
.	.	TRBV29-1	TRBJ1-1	CSCGIGGGLGEAFF	TGCAGCTGCGGGATAGGGGGGGGATTGGGTGAAGCTTTCTTT
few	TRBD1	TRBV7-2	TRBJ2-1	CASSLLLDRGYEQFF	TGTGCCAGCAGCTTATTATTGGACAGGGGGTACGAGCAGTTCTTC
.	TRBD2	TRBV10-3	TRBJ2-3	CAIRDEAGLGTDTQYF	TGTGCCATCAGAGACGAAGCGGGACTAGGCACAGATACGCAGTATTTT
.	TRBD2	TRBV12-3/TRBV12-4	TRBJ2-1	CASSYPERGGFEQFF	TGTGCCAGCAGCTACCCTGAGCGGGGGGGTTTTGAGCAGTTCTTC
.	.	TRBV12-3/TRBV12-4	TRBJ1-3	CASSGDSTSSGNTIYF	TGTGCCAGCAGTGGCGACAGTACCAGCTCTGGAAACACCATATATTTT
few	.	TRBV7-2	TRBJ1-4	CASSLFTVGNEKLFF	TGTGCCAGCAGCTTATTCACAGTCGGTAATGAAAAACTGTTTTTT
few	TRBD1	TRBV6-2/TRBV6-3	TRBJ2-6	CASSYGDRGTPGANVLTF	TGTGCCAGCAGTTACGGGGACAGGGGAACACCTGGGGCCAACGTCCTGACTTTC
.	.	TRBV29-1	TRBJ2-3	CSVGADTQYF	TGCAGCGTCGGTGCAGATACGCAGTATTTT
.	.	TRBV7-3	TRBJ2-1	CASSFIGSSYNEQFF	TGTGCCAGCAGCTTTATCGGAAGCTCCTACAATGAGCAGTTCTTC